The 17 T cell receptor beta chains given below trace back to one sample, sequenced in a study of Ad26.COV2.S vaccination and SARS-CoV-2 variants. Documented treatment: around 19 received Ad26.COV2.S at low or high dose, single or two shots; 5 received placebo; per-sample allocation not given. After the first vaccine or placebo injection, samples were drawn on day 63. Some clones are missing from TCRdb's copy, which holds only in-frame ones; the method was immunoSEQ multiplex PCR. The sample gives under 400,000 clones, about nine tenths of which show up once; 3.4% is in the top ten. The sample in question was peripheral blood, obtained in a trial of Ad26.COV2.S vaccine versus placebo. The origin of the receptors is a person between 18 and 65 years old who received the Ad26.COV2.S COVID-19 vaccine or a placebo.

V gene TRBV7-2 combines with J gene TRBJ2-3, with TRBD1 as a possible D gene (6 bases). The ends were cut back, 5 bases at V and 8 bases at J, with 11 bases in the middle. There are 12 residues in the CDR3. Germline CDR1 is SGHTA and CDR2 is FQGNSA. The CDR3 protein is CASSLQGGTQYF. The CDR3 DNA reads as TGTGCCAGCAGCCTACAGGGTGGTACGCAGTATTTT. Supplemented by reference TRBV7-2 and TRBJ2-3, the full variable domain reads GAGVSQSPSNKVTEKGKDVELRCDPISGHTALYWYRQSLGQGLEFLIYFQGNSAPDKSGLPSDRFSAERTGGSVSTLTIQRTQQEDSAVYLCASSLQGGTQYFGPGTRLTVL.

The V gene is TRBV6-1, the J gene TRBJ2-2, with no clear D. The CDR3 extends over 15 amino acids. The V end was cut by 1 base, the J end by 3 bases, with 9 bases between. The germline V gene has CDR1 MNHNS and CDR2 SASEGT. CDR3 in amino acids: CASSEGGSDTGELFF. In DNA form, the CDR3 reads TGTGCCAGCAGTGAAGGGGGAAGCGACACCGGGGAGCTGTTTTTT.

For the CDR3, the DNA is TGTGCCAGCAGCTTGATGGCAGGTAGGAGAAACTCCTACGAGCAGTACTTC. This sequence encodes CASSLMAGRRNSYEQYF. The chain links TRBV7-8 to TRBJ2-7; D not resolved. Germline CDR1 is SGHVS and CDR2 is FQNEAQ. The length of the CDR3 is 17 residues. V lost 3 bases to trimming and J lost 0 bases, with 18 bases between them.

The chain links TRBV5-6 to TRBJ1-5, with unresolved D. The germline V and J ends were trimmed by 0 bases and 5 bases, with 9 bases remaining between them. The CDR3 sequence is 14 residues long. In germline, CDR1 is SGHDT, CDR2 YYEEEE. The CDR3 protein is CASSLGQYHQPQHF. CDR3 nucleotides: TGTGCCAGCAGCTTGGGGCAGTATCATCAGCCCCAGCATTTT.

As DNA, the CDR3 is TGTGCCAGCAGCTCTTACATGAACACTGAAGCTTTCTTT. Encoded protein: CASSSYMNTEAFF. This sequence joins TRBV13 and TRBJ1-1, with unresolved D. The germline gives CDR1 PRHDT, CDR2 FYEKMQ (reference sequence). Trimming shortened V by 4 bases and J by 0 bases, and 6 bases separated the two germline ends. CDR3 length: 13 amino acids.

The rearrangement uses TRBV18 and TRBJ2-7; TRBD1 matches 7 bases. Unmatched junction bases numbered 7, after V lost 5 bases and J lost 3 bases. The CDR3 extends over 14 amino acids. CDR1 is KGHSH, CDR2 LQKENI, per germline. CDR3 DNA sequence: TGTGCCAGCTCAGCCGACAGGGACGACTACGAGCAGTACTTC. Translating gives CASSADRDDYEQYF.

The rearrangement joins TRBV5-1 to TRBJ2-3; a weak D match, TRBD1 (6 bases). Trimming removed 0 bases at V and 2 bases at J, with 10 bases between. The CDR3 runs to 15 residues. Germline CDR1 reads SGHRS; CDR2 reads YFSETQ. The CDR3 nucleotides read TGCGCCAGCAGCTTGGGAGGGGGTCTCACAGATACGCAGTATTTT. The encoded protein is CASSLGGGLTDTQYF.

The rearrangement uses TRBV7-9 and TRBJ1-1; perhaps TRBD1 as D (6 bases). Between the trimmed V and J ends, which lost 6 bases and 4 bases, there was a span of 18 bases. This CDR3 contains 15 residues. CDR1 SEHNR and CDR2 FQNEAQ come from the germline V gene (reference sequence). The CDR3 bases are TGTGCCAGCAGTCTGACAGGAACCCTGGGCACTGAAGCTTTCTTT. As protein: CASSLTGTLGTEAFF.

The chain couples TRBV5-1 to TRBJ2-7; TRBD1 aligns across 10 bases. V lost 0 bases to trimming and J lost 7 bases; unmatched junction nucleotides: 4. This CDR3 comprises 14 residues. Germline CDR1 reads SGHRS; CDR2 reads YFSETQ. The CDR3 region is CASSLGQGAREQYF. In DNA form, the CDR3 reads TGCGCCAGCAGCTTGGGACAGGGGGCGAGGGAGCAGTACTTC.

The chain has TRBV5-4 and TRBJ2-7; D assignment may be TRBD1 or TRBD2 (5 bases each). Trimming pared 3 bases from V and 7 bases from J, leaving 14 bases between. This CDR3 region has 13 residues. Germline CDR1 reads SGHNT; CDR2 reads YYREEE (reference sequence). For the CDR3, the DNA is TGTGCCAGCAGCTCTTACGGGGCAGGGGAGCAGTACTTC. It translates to CASSSYGAGEQYF.

The chain couples TRBV7-9 to TRBJ2-7, with no clear D. CDR3 length: 11 residues. The germline V gene has CDR1 SEHNR and CDR2 FQNEAQ (reference sequence). Trimming left V 5 bases short and J 4 bases short, with 6 bases between. CDR3 in DNA: TGTGCCAGCAGCGTTGATTACGAGCAGTACTTC. This translates into CASSVDYEQYF.

This clone was seen only once. V is TRBV7-6 and J is TRBJ1-1, with 7 bases that match TRBD1. V lost 4 bases to trimming and J lost 7 bases; unmatched junction nucleotides: 3. The CDR3 extends over 12 amino acids. CDR1 is SGHVS and CDR2 is FNYEAQ in the germline V gene. DNA of the CDR3: TGTGCCAGCAGCTCAGGGACAGATGAAGCTTTCTTT. As protein: CASSSGTDEAFF.

The V gene is TRBV18, the J gene TRBJ2-2; tentatively, D is TRBD1 (6 bases). The germline gives CDR1 KGHSH, CDR2 LQKENI. With 3 bases removed from V and 0 bases from J, the gap between germline ends came to 11 bases. The CDR3 runs to 16 residues. The CDR3 spells CASSPGQSSNTGELFF. As DNA, the CDR3 is TGTGCCAGCTCACCCGGACAGTCTTCGAACACCGGGGAGCTGTTTTTT.

The chain links TRBV27 to TRBJ2-4; 7 positions match TRBD1. Unmatched junction bases numbered 10, after V lost 5 bases and J lost 3 bases. This CDR3 is built from 16 residues. CDR1 and CDR2 from the germline V gene are MNHEY and SMNVEV (reference sequence). CDR3: CASSPLGQAVKNIQYF. The CDR3 DNA reads TGTGCCAGCAGTCCCCTCGGACAGGCGGTCAAAAACATTCAGTACTTC.

This chain joins TRBV7-3 and TRBJ2-5; 8 nucleotides match TRBD1. The CDR3 sequence is 13 residues long. Per the germline V gene, CDR1 is SGHTA and CDR2 is FQGTGA. V dropped 4 bases and J dropped 7; count of bases not matched to a gene: 5. CDR3: CASSSDRELTQYF. The CDR3 DNA sequence: TGTGCCAGCAGCTCGGACAGGGAGCTGACCCAGTACTTC.

V and J are TRBV19 and TRBJ2-7, with D unclear. CDR1 and CDR2 from the germline V gene are LNHDA and SQIVND (reference sequence). This CDR3 comprises 16 residues. The V gene lost 6 bases and the J gene lost 1 base, with 19 bases spanning the gap. The CDR3 reads CASRDHPGEPSYEQYF. As DNA, the CDR3 is TGTGCCAGTAGGGACCATCCTGGGGAACCGTCCTACGAGCAGTACTTC.

The sample holds a few counts of this clone. This chain links TRBV29-1 with TRBJ1-1; D uncertain. The CDR3 length is 14 residues. The V gene lost 6 bases and the J gene lost 8 bases, with 22 bases spanning the gap. Germline CDR1 and CDR2: SQVTM and ANQGSEA. Here the CDR3 DNA reads TGCAGCGTCGGCCGGGCCCGCCCTAGGTTGGAAGCTTTCTTT. Protein sequence: CSVGRARPRLEAFF.